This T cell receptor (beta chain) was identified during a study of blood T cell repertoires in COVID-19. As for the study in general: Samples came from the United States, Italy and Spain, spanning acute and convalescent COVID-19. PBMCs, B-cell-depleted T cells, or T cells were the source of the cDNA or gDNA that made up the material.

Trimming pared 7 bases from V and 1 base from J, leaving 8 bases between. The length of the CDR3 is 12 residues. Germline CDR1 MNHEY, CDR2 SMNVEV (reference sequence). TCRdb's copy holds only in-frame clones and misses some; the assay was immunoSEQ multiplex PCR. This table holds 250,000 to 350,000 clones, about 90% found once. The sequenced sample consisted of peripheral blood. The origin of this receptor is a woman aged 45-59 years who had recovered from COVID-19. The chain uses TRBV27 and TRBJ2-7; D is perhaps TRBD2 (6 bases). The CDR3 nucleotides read TGTGCCAGCACGGGGGAATCCTACGAGCAGTACTTC. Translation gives CASTGESYEQYF.